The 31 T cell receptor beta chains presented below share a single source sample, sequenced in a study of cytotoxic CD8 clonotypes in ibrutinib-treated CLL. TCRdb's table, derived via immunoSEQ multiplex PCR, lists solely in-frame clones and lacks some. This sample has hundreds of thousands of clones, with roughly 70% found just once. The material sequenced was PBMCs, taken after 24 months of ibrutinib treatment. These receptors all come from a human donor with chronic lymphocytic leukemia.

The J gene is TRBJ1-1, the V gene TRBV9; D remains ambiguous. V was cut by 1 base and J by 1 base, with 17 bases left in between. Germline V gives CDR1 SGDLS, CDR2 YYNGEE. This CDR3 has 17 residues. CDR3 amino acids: CASSVSPQLGRNTEAFF. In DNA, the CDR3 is TGTGCCAGCAGCGTAAGCCCCCAGCTTGGCAGGAACACTGAAGCTTTCTTT.

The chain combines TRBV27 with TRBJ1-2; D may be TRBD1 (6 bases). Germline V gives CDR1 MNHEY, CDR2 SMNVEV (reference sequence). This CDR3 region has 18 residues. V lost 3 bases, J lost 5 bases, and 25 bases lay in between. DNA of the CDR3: TGTGCCAGCAGTTTTGTTGGGACCCCTGGAGGGGGAATATATGGCTACACCTTC. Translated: CASSFVGTPGGGIYGYTF.

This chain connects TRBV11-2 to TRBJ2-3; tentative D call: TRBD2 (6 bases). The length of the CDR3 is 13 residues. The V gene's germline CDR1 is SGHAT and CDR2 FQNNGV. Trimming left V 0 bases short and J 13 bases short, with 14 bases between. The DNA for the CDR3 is TGTGCCAGCAGCTTAGATAGTTGGGCTAGCGAGTATTTT. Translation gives CASSLDSWASEYF.

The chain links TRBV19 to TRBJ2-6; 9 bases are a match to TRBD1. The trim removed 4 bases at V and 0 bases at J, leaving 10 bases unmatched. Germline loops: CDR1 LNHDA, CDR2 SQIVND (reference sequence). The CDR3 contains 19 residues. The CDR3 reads CASSTGQGNYPSGANVLTF. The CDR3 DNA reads TGTGCCAGTAGTACCGGACAGGGGAACTATCCCTCTGGGGCCAACGTCCTGACTTTC. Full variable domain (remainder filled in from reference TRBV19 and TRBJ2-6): DGGITQSPKYLFRKEGQNVTLSCEQNLNHDAMYWYRQDPGQGLRLIYYSQIVNDFQKGDIAEGYSVSREKKESFPLTVTSAQKNPTAFYLCASSTGQGNYPSGANVLTFGAGSRLTVL.

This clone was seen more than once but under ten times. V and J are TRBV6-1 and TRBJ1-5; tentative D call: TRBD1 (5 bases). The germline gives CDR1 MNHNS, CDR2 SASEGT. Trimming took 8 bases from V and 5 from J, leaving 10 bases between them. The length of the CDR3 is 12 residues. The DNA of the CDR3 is TGTGCCAGCGGGGCGCTTCATCAGCCCCAGCATTTT. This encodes CASGALHQPQHF.

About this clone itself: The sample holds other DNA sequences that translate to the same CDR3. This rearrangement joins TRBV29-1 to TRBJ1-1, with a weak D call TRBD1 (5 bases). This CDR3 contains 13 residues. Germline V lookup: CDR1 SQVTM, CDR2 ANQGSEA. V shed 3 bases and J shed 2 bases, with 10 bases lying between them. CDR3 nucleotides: TGCAGCGTTGAGCAGGGTCCAAACACTGAAGCTTTCTTT. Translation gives CSVEQGPNTEAFF.

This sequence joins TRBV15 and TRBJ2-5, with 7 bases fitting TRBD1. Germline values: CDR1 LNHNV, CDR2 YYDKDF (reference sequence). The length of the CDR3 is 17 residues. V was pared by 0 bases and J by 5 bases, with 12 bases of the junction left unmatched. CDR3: CATSRDFDRALLETQYF. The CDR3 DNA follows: TGTGCCACCAGCAGAGATTTCGACAGGGCCCTTCTGGAGACCCAGTACTTC.

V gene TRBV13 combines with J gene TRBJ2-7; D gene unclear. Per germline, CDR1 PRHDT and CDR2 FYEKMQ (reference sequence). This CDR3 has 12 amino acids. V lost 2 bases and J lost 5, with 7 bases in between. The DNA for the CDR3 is TGTGCCAGCAGCTTACGTAGCCACGAGCAGTACTTC. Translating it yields CASSLRSHEQYF.

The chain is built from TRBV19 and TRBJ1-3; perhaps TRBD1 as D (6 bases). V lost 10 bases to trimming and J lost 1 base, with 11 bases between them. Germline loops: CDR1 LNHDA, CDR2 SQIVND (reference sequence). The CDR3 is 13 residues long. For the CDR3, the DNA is TGTGCCACCAGACAGGATTCTGGAAACACCATATATTTT. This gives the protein CATRQDSGNTIYF.

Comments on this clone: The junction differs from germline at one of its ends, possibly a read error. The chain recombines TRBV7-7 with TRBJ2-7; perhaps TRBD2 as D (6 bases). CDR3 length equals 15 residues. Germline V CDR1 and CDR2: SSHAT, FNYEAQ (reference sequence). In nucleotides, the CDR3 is TGTGCTAGCAGCTTAGGGTCCGGGGGAACCTACGAGCAGTACTTC. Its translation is CASSLGSGGTYEQYF.

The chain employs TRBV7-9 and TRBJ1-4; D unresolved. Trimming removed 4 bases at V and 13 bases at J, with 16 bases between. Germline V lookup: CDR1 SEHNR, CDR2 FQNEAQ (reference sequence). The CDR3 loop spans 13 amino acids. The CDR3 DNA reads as TGTGCCAGCAGCTCCGGACCGACTCGGCTACTGTTTTTT. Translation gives CASSSGPTRLLFF.

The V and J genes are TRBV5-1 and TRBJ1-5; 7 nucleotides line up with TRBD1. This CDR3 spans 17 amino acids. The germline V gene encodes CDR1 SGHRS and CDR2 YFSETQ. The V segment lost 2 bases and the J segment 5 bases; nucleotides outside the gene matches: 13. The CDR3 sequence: CASSLRPGTEGDQPQHF. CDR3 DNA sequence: TGCGCCAGCAGCTTACGTCCAGGGACAGAAGGCGATCAGCCCCAGCATTTT.

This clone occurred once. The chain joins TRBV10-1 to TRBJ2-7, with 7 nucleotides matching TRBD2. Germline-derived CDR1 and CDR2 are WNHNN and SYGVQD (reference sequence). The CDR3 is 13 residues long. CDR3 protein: CAEGRSGIDEQYF. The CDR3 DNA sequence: TGCGCTGAGGGTCGCAGCGGGATTGACGAGCAGTACTTC.

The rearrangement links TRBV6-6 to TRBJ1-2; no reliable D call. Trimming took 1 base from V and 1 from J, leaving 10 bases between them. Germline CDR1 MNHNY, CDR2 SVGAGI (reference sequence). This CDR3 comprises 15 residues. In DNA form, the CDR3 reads TGTGCCAGCAGTTACTTTCCCTCCCTTAACTATGGCTACACCTTC. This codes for CASSYFPSLNYGYTF.

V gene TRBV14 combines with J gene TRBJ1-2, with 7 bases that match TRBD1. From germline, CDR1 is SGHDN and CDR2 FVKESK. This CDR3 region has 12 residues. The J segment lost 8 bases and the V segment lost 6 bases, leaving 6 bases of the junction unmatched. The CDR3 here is CASSSGGSGYTF. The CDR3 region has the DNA TGTGCCAGCAGTTCAGGGGGGAGCGGCTACACCTTC.

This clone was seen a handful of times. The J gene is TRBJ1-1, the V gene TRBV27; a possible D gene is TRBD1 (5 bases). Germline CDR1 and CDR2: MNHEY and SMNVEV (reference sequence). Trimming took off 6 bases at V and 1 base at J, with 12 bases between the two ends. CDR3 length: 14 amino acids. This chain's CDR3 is CASSPDNSNTEAFF. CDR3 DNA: TGTGCCAGCAGCCCGGACAACTCGAACACTGAAGCTTTCTTT.

CDR3 residues: CASSYSGISSYEQYF. In DNA, the CDR3 is TGTGCCAGCAGTTACTCGGGGATTAGCTCCTACGAGCAGTACTTC. The chain links TRBV6-5 to TRBJ2-7, with no clear D. Germline CDR1 MNHEY, CDR2 SVGAGI. Trimming removed 0 bases from V and 0 bases from J, with 9 bases in between. CDR3 length: 15 amino acids.

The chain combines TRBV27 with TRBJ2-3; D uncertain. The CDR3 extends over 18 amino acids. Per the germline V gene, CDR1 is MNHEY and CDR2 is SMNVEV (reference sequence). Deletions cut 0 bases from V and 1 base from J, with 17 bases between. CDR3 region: CASSLSLPGSYGTDTQYF. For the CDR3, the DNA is TGTGCCAGCAGTTTATCGCTCCCAGGTTCCTATGGCACAGATACGCAGTATTTT.

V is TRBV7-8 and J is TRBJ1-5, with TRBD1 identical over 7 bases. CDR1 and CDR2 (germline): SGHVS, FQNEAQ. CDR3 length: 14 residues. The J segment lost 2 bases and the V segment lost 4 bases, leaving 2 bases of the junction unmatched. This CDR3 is CASSSGTGNQPQHF. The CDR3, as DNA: TGTGCCAGCAGCTCCGGGACAGGCAATCAGCCCCAGCATTTT.

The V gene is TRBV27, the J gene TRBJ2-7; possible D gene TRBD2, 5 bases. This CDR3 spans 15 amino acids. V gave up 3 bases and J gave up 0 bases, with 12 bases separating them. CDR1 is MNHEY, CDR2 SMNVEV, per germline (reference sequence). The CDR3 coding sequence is TGTGCCAGCAGTTTGAGCGGAACATTCTCCTACGAGCAGTACTTC. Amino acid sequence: CASSLSGTFSYEQYF.

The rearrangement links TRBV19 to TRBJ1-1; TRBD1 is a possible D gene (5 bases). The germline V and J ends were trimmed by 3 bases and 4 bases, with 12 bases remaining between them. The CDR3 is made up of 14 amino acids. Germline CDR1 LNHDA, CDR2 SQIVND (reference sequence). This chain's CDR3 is CASSINGGSTEAFF. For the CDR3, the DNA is TGTGCCAGTAGTATTAATGGGGGGAGCACTGAAGCTTTCTTT. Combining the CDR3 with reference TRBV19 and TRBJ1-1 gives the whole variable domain DGGITQSPKYLFRKEGQNVTLSCEQNLNHDAMYWYRQDPGQGLRLIYYSQIVNDFQKGDIAEGYSVSREKKESFPLTVTSAQKNPTAFYLCASSINGGSTEAFFGQGTRLTVV.

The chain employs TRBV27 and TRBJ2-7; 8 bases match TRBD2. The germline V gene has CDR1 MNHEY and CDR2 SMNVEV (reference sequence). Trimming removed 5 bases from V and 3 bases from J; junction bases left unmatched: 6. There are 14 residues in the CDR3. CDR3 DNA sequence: TGTGCCAGCAGTCCAATAGCGGGAAACTACGAGCAGTACTTC. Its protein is CASSPIAGNYEQYF.

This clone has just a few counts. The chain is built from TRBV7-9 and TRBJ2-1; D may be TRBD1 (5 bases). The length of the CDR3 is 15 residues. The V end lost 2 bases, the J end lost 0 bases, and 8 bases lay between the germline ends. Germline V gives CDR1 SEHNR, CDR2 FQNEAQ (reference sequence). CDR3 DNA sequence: TGTGCCAGCAGCTTAAGACAGAGCTCCTACAATGAGCAGTTCTTC. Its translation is CASSLRQSSYNEQFF.

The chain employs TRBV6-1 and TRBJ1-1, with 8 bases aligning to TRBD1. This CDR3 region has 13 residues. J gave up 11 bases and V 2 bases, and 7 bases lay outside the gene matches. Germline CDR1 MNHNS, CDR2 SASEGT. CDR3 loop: CASSERDRPAAFF. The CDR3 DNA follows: TGTGCCAGCAGTGAACGGGACAGGCCTGCCGCTTTCTTT.

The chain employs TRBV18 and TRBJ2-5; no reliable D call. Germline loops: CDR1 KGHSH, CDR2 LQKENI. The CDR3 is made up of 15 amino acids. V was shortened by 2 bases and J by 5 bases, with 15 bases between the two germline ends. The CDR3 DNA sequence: TGTGCCAGCTCACCAGCTATGACTTATTCGGAGACCCAGTACTTC. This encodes CASSPAMTYSETQYF.

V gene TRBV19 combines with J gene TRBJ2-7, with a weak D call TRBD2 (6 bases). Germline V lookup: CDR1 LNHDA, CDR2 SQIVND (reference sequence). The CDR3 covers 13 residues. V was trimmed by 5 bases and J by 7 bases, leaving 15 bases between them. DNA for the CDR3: TGTGCCAGTAGTTCGGCGGCAGGGAGGGAGCAGTACTTC. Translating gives CASSSAAGREQYF. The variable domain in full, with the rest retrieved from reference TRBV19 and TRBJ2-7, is DGGITQSPKYLFRKEGQNVTLSCEQNLNHDAMYWYRQDPGQGLRLIYYSQIVNDFQKGDIAEGYSVSREKKESFPLTVTSAQKNPTAFYLCASSSAAGREQYFGPGTRLTVT.

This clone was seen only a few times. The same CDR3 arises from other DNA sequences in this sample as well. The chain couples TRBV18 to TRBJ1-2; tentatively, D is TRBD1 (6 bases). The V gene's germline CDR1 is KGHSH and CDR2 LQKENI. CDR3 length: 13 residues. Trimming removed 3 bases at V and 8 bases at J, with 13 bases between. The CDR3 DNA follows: TGTGCCAGCTCACCGAACAGGGAAGAGGGCTACACCTTC. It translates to CASSPNREEGYTF.

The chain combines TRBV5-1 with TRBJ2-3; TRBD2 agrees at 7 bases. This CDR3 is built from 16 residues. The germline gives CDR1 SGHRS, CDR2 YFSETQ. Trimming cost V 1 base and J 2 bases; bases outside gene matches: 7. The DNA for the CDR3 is TGCGCCAGCAGCTTGCTGGCGGGAGAGTTCACAGATACGCAGTATTTT. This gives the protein CASSLLAGEFTDTQYF.

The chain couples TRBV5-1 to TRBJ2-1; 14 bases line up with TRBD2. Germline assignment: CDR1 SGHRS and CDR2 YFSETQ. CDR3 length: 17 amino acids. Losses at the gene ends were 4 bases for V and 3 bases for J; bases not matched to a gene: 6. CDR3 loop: CASSPGLAGVSYNEQFF. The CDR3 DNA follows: TGCGCCAGCAGCCCGGGACTAGCGGGAGTCAGCTACAATGAGCAGTTCTTC.

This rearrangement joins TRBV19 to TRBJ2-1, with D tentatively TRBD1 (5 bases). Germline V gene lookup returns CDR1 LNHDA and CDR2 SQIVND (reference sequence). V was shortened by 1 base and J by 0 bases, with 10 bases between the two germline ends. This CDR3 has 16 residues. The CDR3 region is CASSIGGGSSYNEQFF. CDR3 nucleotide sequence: TGTGCCAGTAGTATAGGGGGCGGAAGCTCCTACAATGAGCAGTTCTTC. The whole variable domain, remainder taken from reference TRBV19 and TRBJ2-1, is DGGITQSPKYLFRKEGQNVTLSCEQNLNHDAMYWYRQDPGQGLRLIYYSQIVNDFQKGDIAEGYSVSREKKESFPLTVTSAQKNPTAFYLCASSIGGGSSYNEQFFGPGTRLTVL.

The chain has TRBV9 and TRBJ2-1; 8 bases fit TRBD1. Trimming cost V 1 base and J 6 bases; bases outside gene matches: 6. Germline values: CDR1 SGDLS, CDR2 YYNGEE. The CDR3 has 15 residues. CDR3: CASSVRTGPGNEQFF. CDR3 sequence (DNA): TGTGCCAGCAGCGTACGGACAGGGCCCGGCAATGAGCAGTTCTTC. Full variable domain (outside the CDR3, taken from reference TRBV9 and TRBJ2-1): DSGVTQTPKHLITATGQRVTLRCSPRSGDLSVYWYQQSLDQGLQFLIQYYNGEERAKGNILERFSAQQFPDLHSELNLSSLELGDSALYFCASSVRTGPGNEQFFGPGTRLTVL.